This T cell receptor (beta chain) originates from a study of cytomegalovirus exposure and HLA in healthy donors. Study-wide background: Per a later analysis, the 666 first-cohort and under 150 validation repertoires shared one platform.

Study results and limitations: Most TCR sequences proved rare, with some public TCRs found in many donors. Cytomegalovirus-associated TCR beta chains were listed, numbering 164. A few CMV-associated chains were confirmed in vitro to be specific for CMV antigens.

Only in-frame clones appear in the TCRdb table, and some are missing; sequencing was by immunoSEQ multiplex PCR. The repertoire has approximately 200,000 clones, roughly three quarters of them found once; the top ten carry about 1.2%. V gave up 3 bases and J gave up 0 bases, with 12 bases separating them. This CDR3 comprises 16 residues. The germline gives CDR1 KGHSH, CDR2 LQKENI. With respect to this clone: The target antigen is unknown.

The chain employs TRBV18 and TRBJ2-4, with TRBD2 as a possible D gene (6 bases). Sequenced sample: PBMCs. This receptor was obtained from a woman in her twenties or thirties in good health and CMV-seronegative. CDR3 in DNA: TGTGCCAGCTCACCGGGACTGATACTAGCCAAAAACATTCAGTACTTC. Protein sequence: CASSPGLILAKNIQYF.